The 23 T cell receptor beta chains below were found in one sample sequenced in a study of T cell repertoires in cytomegalovirus infection. TCRdb redid the calling of the reads with MiXCR, one entry per CDR3 protein. The sample has 550,000 to 700,000 distinct CDR3 sequences, roughly 43% seen once; the top ten hold around 50%. These TCRs' antigens remain unknown. The sequenced sample was cultured PBMCs, obtained from culture after CMV antigen stimulation. These receptor sequences come from a human donor in good health (CMV status not recorded). Some clones in this sample may be carry-over from other donors' samples.

There are a few counts of this clonotype. The chain links TRBV7-2 to TRBJ1-5; TRBD1 is a possible D gene (6 bases). CDR1 SGHTA and CDR2 FQGNSA come from the germline V gene. With 2 bases removed from V and 5 bases from J, the gap between germline ends came to 10 bases. The CDR3 is 14 residues long. This CDR3 reads CASSLRGGYQPQHF. The DNA of the CDR3 is TGTGCCAGCAGCTTAAGGGGGGGCTATCAGCCCCAGCATTTT. The full variable domain, completed using reference TRBV7-2 and TRBJ1-5, is GAGVSQSPSNKVTEKGKDVELRCDPISGHTALYWYRQSLGQGLEFLIYFQGNSAPDKSGLPSDRFSAERTGGSVSTLTIQRTQQEDSAVYLCASSLRGGYQPQHFGDGTRLSIL.

The chain combines TRBV24-1 with TRBJ2-1, with D unclear. This CDR3 has 12 amino acids. The V gene lost 0 bases and the J gene lost 11 bases, with 7 bases spanning the gap. Germline V lookup: CDR1 KGHDR, CDR2 SFDVKD. In DNA, the CDR3 is TGTGCCACCAGTGATTTGGGGATGCAGCAGTTCTTC. Translation: CATSDLGMQQFF.

This rearrangement joins TRBV7-2 to TRBJ2-7, with 8 positions matching TRBD2. This CDR3 is built from 14 residues. Germline assignment: CDR1 SGHTA and CDR2 FQGNSA. Trimming took 3 bases from V and 2 from J; bases not matched to a gene: 3. This CDR3 is CASSLDSGAYEQYF. In nucleotides, the CDR3 is TGTGCCAGCAGCTTGGATAGCGGGGCCTACGAGCAGTACTTC.

Concerning this clonotype itself: The limits of the CDR3 on the DNA are not certain, so only TCRdb's listed CDR3 is given. The chain has TRBV5-4 and TRBJ2-2; the D call TRBD2 from the table was never checked on the DNA. Germline-derived CDR1 and CDR2 are SGHNT and YYREEE (reference sequence). The CDR3 has 16 residues if both end residues are counted. This chain's CDR3 is CASSRGGGRTPGSCFF.

This clonotype appeared a few times. This chain connects TRBV7-8 to TRBJ1-1; 12 bases align to TRBD1. Germline CDR1 SGHVS, CDR2 FQNEAQ. This CDR3 contains 19 residues. The J segment lost 6 bases and the V segment lost 1 base, leaving 15 bases of the junction unmatched. For the CDR3, the DNA is TGTGCCAGCAGCTTAGATTCACCGCGGGACAGGGGGCAATTGCCTGAAGCTTTCTTT. Amino acids: CASSLDSPRDRGQLPEAFF.

This sequence joins TRBV6-1 and TRBJ2-1; D uncertain. The CDR3 totals 15 residues. Germline CDR1 reads MNHNS; CDR2 reads SASEGT. V lost 2 bases, J lost 4 bases, and 12 bases lay in between. CDR3 in DNA: TGTGCCAGCAGTGAACAGGTGGCTCGATACAATGAGCAGTTCTTC. It specifies CASSEQVARYNEQFF.

This chain links TRBV7-9 with TRBJ2-6; D is possibly TRBD1 (6 bases). Germline V CDR1 and CDR2: SEHNR, FQNEAQ (reference sequence). The CDR3 totals 14 residues. V was pared by 8 bases and J by 2 bases, with 10 bases between. CDR3 coding DNA: TGTGCCAGCGCTCCAGGGGCTGGGGCCAACGTCCTGACTTTC. Translation: CASAPGAGANVLTF.

The gene calls are TRBV6-5 and TRBJ2-2; D uncertain. Germline CDR1 is MNHEY and CDR2 is SVGAGI. The V end lost 7 bases, the J end lost 6 bases, and 9 bases lay between the germline ends. The CDR3 runs to 12 residues. CDR3 DNA sequence: TGTGCCAGCACCCTCACCCCCGGGGAGCTGTTTTTT. This translates into CASTLTPGELFF.

This chain uses TRBV4-1 with TRBJ1-1, with 10 bases fitting TRBD1. From germline, CDR1 is MGHRA and CDR2 YSYEKL. The ends lost 3 bases at V and 4 bases at J; junction bases unmatched: 8. The CDR3 length is 16 residues. Here the CDR3 DNA reads TGCGCCAGCAGCCAGGGGTGGACAGGGGGGATCACTGAAGCTTTCTTT. Translation: CASSQGWTGGITEAFF.

This chain's CDR3 is CASAGGTTSGYTF. The DNA of the CDR3 is TGTGCCAGCGCGGGGGGTACGACGTCTGGCTACACCTTC. The chain joins TRBV18 to TRBJ1-2; a weak D match, TRBD1 (5 bases). The CDR3 consists of 13 residues. V lost 8 bases and J lost 7, with 17 bases in between. Germline V gene sequence: CDR1 KGHSH, CDR2 LQKENI.

The genes are TRBV6-5 and TRBJ1-1, with 10 bases identical to TRBD1. The trim removed 0 bases at V and 6 bases at J, leaving 1 base unmatched. From germline, CDR1 is MNHEY and CDR2 SVGAGI. The CDR3 is 14 amino acids. In DNA form, the CDR3 reads TGTGCCAGCAGTTACTCCGGGACAGGGGCTGAAGCTTTCTTT. Residues: CASSYSGTGAEAFF.

This clonotype was observed a few times. The chain uses TRBV12-3 or TRBV12-4 and TRBJ2-2; 9 bases align to TRBD2. The V segment lost 7 bases and the J segment 0 bases; nucleotides outside the gene matches: 6. The CDR3 extends over 16 amino acids. CDR3 sequence reads: CASMSGGRSNTGELFF. The CDR3 nucleotides are TGTGCCAGCATGAGCGGGGGGCGATCGAACACCGGGGAGCTGTTTTTT.

This chain joins TRBV7-9 and TRBJ2-4; 14 bases are a match to TRBD2. The CDR3 contains 21 residues. V trimming: 5 bases; J trimming: 1 base; junction bases outside the gene matches: 16. CDR1 SEHNR and CDR2 FQNEAQ come from the germline V gene (reference sequence). DNA of the CDR3: TGTGCCAGCAGCCCCCGACTAGCGGGAGGGCGGGGCCCGTGGGCCAAAAACATTCAGTACTTC. As protein: CASSPRLAGGRGPWAKNIQYF. The full variable domain, rest sourced from reference TRBV7-9 and TRBJ2-4, is DTGVSQNPRHKITKRGQNVTFRCDPISEHNRLYWYRQTLGQGPEFLTYFQNEAQLEKSRLLSDRFSAERPKGSFSTLEIQRTEQGDSAMYLCASSPRLAGGRGPWAKNIQYFGAGTRLSVL.

This clonotype was observed a handful of times. This chain links TRBV7-2 with TRBJ1-1, with D maybe TRBD1 (5 bases). V dropped 5 bases and J dropped 5 bases, with 12 bases sitting between them. Germline assignment: CDR1 SGHTA and CDR2 FQGNSA. The CDR3 spans 13 residues. The CDR3 is CASSTGTSTEAFF. The CDR3 coding sequence is TGTGCCAGCAGCACCGGGACCTCGACTGAAGCTTTCTTT. Using reference TRBV7-2 and TRBJ1-1 for the parts outside the CDR3, the full variable domain is GAGVSQSPSNKVTEKGKDVELRCDPISGHTALYWYRQSLGQGLEFLIYFQGNSAPDKSGLPSDRFSAERTGGSVSTLTIQRTQQEDSAVYLCASSTGTSTEAFFGQGTRLTVV.

This clonotype turned up a few times. The rearrangement joins TRBV28 to TRBJ1-1; 7 nucleotides agree with TRBD1. V lost 5 bases, J lost 0 bases, and 3 bases stayed unmatched. The CDR3 sequence is 14 residues long. Germline V lookup: CDR1 MDHEN, CDR2 SYDVKM. The CDR3 DNA reads TGTGCCAGCAGTGGGGACAGCATGAACACTGAAGCTTTCTTT. This translates into CASSGDSMNTEAFF.

V gene TRBV27 combines with J gene TRBJ2-7; D perhaps matches TRBD1 (6 bases). The germline CDR1 and CDR2 sequences are MNHEY and SMNVEV (reference sequence). This CDR3 spans 14 amino acids. The germline V and J ends were trimmed by 5 bases and 5 bases, with 16 bases remaining between them. This chain's CDR3 is CASSPNREKNEQYF. As DNA, the CDR3 is TGTGCCAGCAGTCCCAACAGGGAAAAAAACGAGCAGTACTTC.

This clonotype was seen a few times. The V and J genes are TRBV5-5 and TRBJ1-1; D may be TRBD1 (5 bases). V was trimmed by 4 bases and J by 5 bases, leaving 12 bases between them. The CDR3 loop spans 13 amino acids. Germline lookup yields CDR1 SGHKS and CDR2 YYEKEE (reference sequence). The CDR3 loop is CASSMGGETEAFF. As DNA, the CDR3 is TGTGCCAGCAGCATGGGGGGGGAGACTGAAGCTTTCTTT.

With respect to this clonotype: The junction departs from germline at one end; a sequencing error may be responsible. The rearrangement joins TRBV4-1 to TRBJ2-1; possibly TRBD2 for D (7 bases). The CDR3 has 12 amino acids. Germline CDR1 MGHRA, CDR2 YSYEKL. For the CDR3, the DNA is TGCGCCAGCAGCCAAGTGGGAGGGACAAGGATCTTC. It translates to CASSQVGGTRIF.

This clonotype was counted between two and nine times. The chain carries TRBV12-3 or TRBV12-4 and TRBJ2-1; 12 nucleotides agree with TRBD2. Germline trimming cut 7 bases from V and 6 bases from J; bases unmatched to any gene: 4. This CDR3 is built from 14 residues. CDR3 DNA sequence: TGTGCCAGCACCGAGACTAGCGGGAGCAATGAGCAGTTCTTC. This translates into CASTETSGSNEQFF.

The sample holds a few counts of this clonotype. V and J are TRBV15 and TRBJ2-3, with unresolved D. Deletions cut 0 bases from V and 6 bases from J, with 7 bases between. The CDR3 is 13 amino acids. The germline CDR1 and CDR2 sequences are LNHNV and YYDKDF (reference sequence). The CDR3 coding sequence is TGTGCCACCAGCAGAGACCCCCTGGATACGCAGTATTTT. Translated, it gives CATSRDPLDTQYF.

This clonotype was detected many times. The chain employs TRBV7-2 and TRBJ1-3; D is perhaps TRBD1 (6 bases). CDR3 size: 15 residues. The V gene lost 6 bases and the J gene lost 4 bases, with 16 bases spanning the gap. The germline CDR1 and CDR2 sequences are SGHTA and FQGNSA. CDR3 DNA: TGTGCCAGCAGTCGACAACAGGGACCGGGAAACACCATATATTTT. Protein product: CASSRQQGPGNTIYF.

The rearrangement uses TRBV7-6 and TRBJ1-2; D remains unclear. This CDR3 has 15 residues. The germline gives CDR1 SGHVS, CDR2 FNYEAQ. Trimming took off 6 bases at V and 2 bases at J, with 16 bases between the two ends. The CDR3 DNA follows: TGTGCCAGCAGTCCTCCTCCGGCGCCAAACTATGGCTACACCTTC. Translation: CASSPPPAPNYGYTF.

This rearrangement joins TRBV30 to TRBJ2-3; unclear D gene. V lost 0 bases to trimming and J lost 2 bases, with 9 bases between them. This CDR3 is 14 amino acids long. In germline, CDR1 is GTSNPN, CDR2 SVGIG (reference sequence). The DNA for the CDR3 is TGTGCCTGGAGTGTATCCTCCTTCACAGATACGCAGTATTTT. Residues: CAWSVSSFTDTQYF.